The sequence of this T cell receptor (beta chain) was determined in a study of T cells after yellow fever vaccination. Study conclusions and caveats: Overlap between CD4 and CD8 compartments was detected for a small share of clonotypes. Researchers report a weaker secondary response that nonetheless peaked faster, day 5 versus 15.

Germline values: CDR1 SGHVS, CDR2 FNYEAQ. V was pared by 5 bases and J by 1 base, with 21 bases between. The CDR3 loop spans 18 amino acids. Conversion of TCR transcripts into cDNA relied on 5'RACE template switching, which added a universal primer site and UMIs. TCRdb re-analysed the 5' RACE reads in MiXCR, keeping a single row per CDR3 protein. The data show some 420,000 distinct CDR3 sequences, about 19% seen once. As concerns this clonotype: Its cognate antigen is unknown.

This material consisted of PBMCs, taken before the yellow fever booster vaccination. V is TRBV7-6 and J is TRBJ2-4; D is undetermined. This receptor was taken from a man between 18 and 29 years old who received the YFV17D yellow fever vaccine. The CDR3 DNA is TGTGCCAGCAGCCCGGACCCGAACGGGTTGTCGGCCAAAAACATTCAGTACTTC. This encodes CASSPDPNGLSAKNIQYF.